This TCR beta chain came from a study of TIL therapy for anti-PD-1-resistant metastatic lung cancer. Study overall: Patients had a median age of around 54 years (range roughly 35-85).

Concerning this clone: The antigen is not known.

The V and J ends lost 5 bases and 2 bases, in that order; junction bases with no gene match: 7. CDR3 length equals 15 residues. Germline CDR1 SGHTA, CDR2 FQGNSA. Time point indicated: pre-treatment sample, taken before nivolumab and TIL therapy. The tumor samples were excised metastases, mostly pleural nodules or supraclavicular lymph nodes. Study-level results: The cohort had more treatment-naive, never-smoker and oncogene-addicted patients than typical.

Sequencing used immunoSEQ v3. Sequencing depth was 2 million to 2.5 million read pairs for survey level, about 5-6 million for deep. Produced via immunoSEQ multiplex PCR; TCRdb's table is partial and in-frame only. The data hold approximately 27,000 clones, with just under 75% observed a single time. The chain uses TRBV7-2 and TRBJ2-7; 9 positions agree with TRBD2. This sample comprised tumor tissue, obtained at baseline. The source is a person between 25 and 80 years old with non-small cell lung cancer. The CDR3 loop reads CASSPFLAGPYEQYF. In nucleotides, the CDR3 is TGTGCCAGCAGCCCCTTCCTAGCGGGGCCCTACGAGCAGTACTTC. Drawing the rest from reference TRBV7-2 and TRBJ2-7, the complete variable domain is GAGVSQSPSNKVTEKGKDVELRCDPISGHTALYWYRQSLGQGLEFLIYFQGNSAPDKSGLPSDRFSAERTGGSVSTLTIQRTQQEDSAVYLCASSPFLAGPYEQYFGPGTRLTVT.